The 10 T cell receptor beta chains in this list originate from one sample, sequenced in a study of CD8 T cells in Susac syndrome. RNA totalling roughly 0.45 to 1 ug underwent reverse transcription with random hexamers. TCRdb passed the immunoSEQ multiplex PCR reads through MiXCR, listing each CDR3 protein once. The table shows approximately 160,000 distinct CDR3 sequences, with just under 95% occurring only once. The sample taken for sequencing was CD4+ T cells from PBMCs. The receptor source for this set is a human donor in good health.

The chain is built from TRBV29-1 and TRBJ2-5, with 10 bases fitting TRBD2. Per germline, CDR1 SQVTM and CDR2 ANQGSEA. The trim removed 6 bases at V and 4 bases at J, leaving 8 bases unmatched. This CDR3 is 14 amino acids long. The CDR3: CSVASGGAAETQYF. The CDR3 DNA reads as TGCAGCGTAGCCAGCGGGGGGGCGGCAGAGACCCAGTACTTC.

The V gene is TRBV20-1, the J gene TRBJ1-2, with D possibly TRBD1 on 6 matching bases. Germline V lookup: CDR1 DFQATT, CDR2 SNEGSKA (reference sequence). V lost 3 bases to trimming and J lost 8 bases, with 13 bases between them. CDR3 length equals 12 residues. The CDR3 here is CSAREGEGGYTF. The CDR3, as DNA: TGCAGTGCTAGGGAGGGGGAAGGAGGCTACACCTTC.

V is TRBV2 and J is TRBJ2-7; TRBD2 is a possible D gene (5 bases). The CDR3 runs to 11 residues. Trimming stripped 10 bases from V and 3 bases from J, with 10 bases between. CDR1 is SNHLY, CDR2 FYNNEI, per germline. CDR3 sequence reads: CATAGGYEQYF. In DNA form, the CDR3 reads TGTGCCACGGCAGGAGGCTACGAGCAGTACTTC.

The chain recombines TRBV5-1 with TRBJ2-1; D is ambiguous. Germline V CDR1 and CDR2: SGHRS, YFSETQ. The CDR3 runs 13 residues. V was clipped by 0 bases and J by 7 bases, with 8 bases between them. This chain's CDR3 is CASSLAARNEQFF. In nucleotides, the CDR3 is TGCGCCAGCAGCTTGGCGGCGAGAAATGAGCAGTTCTTC.

The chain is built from TRBV2 and TRBJ2-5; TRBD2 might be the D (6 bases). The ends were cut back, 5 bases at V and 1 base at J, with 14 bases in the middle. The CDR3 has 15 residues. The germline gives CDR1 SNHLY, CDR2 FYNNEI. CDR3 sequence: CASSQTSQFQETQYF. CDR3 coding DNA: TGTGCCAGCAGTCAAACTAGCCAATTCCAAGAGACCCAGTACTTC.

The chain joins TRBV20-1 to TRBJ2-7; a weak D match, TRBD1 (6 bases). This CDR3 contains 16 residues. Germline CDR1 and CDR2: DFQATT and SNEGSKA (reference sequence). Trimming took off 0 bases at V and 6 bases at J, with 21 bases between the two ends. The CDR3 here is CSARDPNRATFSEQYF. The CDR3 DNA reads as TGCAGTGCTAGAGATCCCAACAGGGCCACGTTCAGCGAGCAGTACTTC.

This sequence joins TRBV30 and TRBJ1-5, with D unresolved. The ends were cut back, 2 bases at V and 2 bases at J, with 10 bases in the middle. The CDR3 covers 14 residues. CDR1 is GTSNPN, CDR2 SVGIG, per germline (reference sequence). The CDR3, as DNA: TGTGCCTGGAGTCCCCTTACAGGCAATCAGCCCCAGCATTTT. The encoded protein is CAWSPLTGNQPQHF.

The V and J genes are TRBV5-4 and TRBJ1-2; D remains ambiguous. This CDR3 is built from 15 residues. The V gene lost 4 bases and the J gene lost 0 bases, with 13 bases spanning the gap. Germline CDR1 SGHNT, CDR2 YYREEE (reference sequence). CDR3 region: CASSTRTAANYGYTF. In nucleotides, the CDR3 is TGTGCCAGCAGCACCCGCACGGCGGCTAACTATGGCTACACCTTC.

The genes are TRBV6-1 and TRBJ2-3; 11 nucleotides agree with TRBD2. The trim removed 6 bases at V and 6 bases at J, leaving 11 bases unmatched. The CDR3 contains 16 residues. Looked up from germline, CDR1 is MNHNS and CDR2 is SASEGT. CDR3 DNA sequence: TGTGCCAGCAGCACCCTGGGGACTAGCGGATGGGATACGCAGTATTTT. This encodes CASSTLGTSGWDTQYF.

In nucleotides, the CDR3 is TGCGCCAGCAGCCATCAGGGGGCGGTTAATCAGCCCCAGCATTTT. It specifies CASSHQGAVNQPQHF. The chain uses TRBV4-1 and TRBJ1-5, with 8 positions matching TRBD1. Trimming cost V 3 bases and J 4 bases; bases outside gene matches: 5. The CDR3 is made up of 15 amino acids. CDR1 is MGHRA, CDR2 YSYEKL, per germline.